This T cell receptor beta chain came from a study of OX40 agonist ivuxolimab in advanced cancers. Study in general: Three patients showed partial responses: one hepatocellular carcinoma and two cutaneous melanoma cases.

The V end was cut by 0 bases, the J end by 4 bases, with 9 bases between. The CDR3 has 14 residues. Germline assignment: CDR1 SGHNT and CDR2 YYREEE (reference sequence). Measured with immunoSEQ multiplex PCR; TCRdb has only the in-frame clones, and not every one. This sample carries 80,000 to 95,000 clones, approximately 90% of them seen once, and the ten largest clones take 0.45% to 0.55%. This TCR derives from an adult with an advanced solid tumor such as melanoma, head and neck, liver or kidney cancer. The chain combines TRBV5-4 with TRBJ2-3; no clear D. The sample in question was CD4+ or CD8+ T cells sorted from blood, obtained in a trial of the OX40 agonist ivuxolimab. In DNA form, the CDR3 reads TGTGCCAGCAGCTTGGGCGGAGCCGCAGATACGCAGTATTTT. This codes for CASSLGGAADTQYF.